These 15 T cell receptor beta chains were sequenced from one sample in a study of blood T cell repertoires in COVID-19. Repertoires were generated with immunoSEQ multiplex PCR, while TCRdb's copy carries only in-frame clones and drops some. This table has about 210,000 clones, approximately 78% appearing once. The sequencing input was peripheral blood. These TCRs come from a woman in her 70s with COVID-19, enrolled during active disease.

V gene TRBV5-1 combines with J gene TRBJ2-7; 13 nucleotides line up with TRBD2. Germline CDR1 and CDR2: SGHRS and YFSETQ. The CDR3 has 16 residues. The J segment lost 5 bases and the V segment lost 4 bases, leaving 9 bases of the junction unmatched. The CDR3 here is CASSPRTSGSTNEQYF. CDR3 DNA: TGCGCCAGCAGCCCACGGACTAGCGGGAGTACTAACGAGCAGTACTTC.

This chain links TRBV30 with TRBJ1-2; 7 bases fit TRBD1. CDR1 and CDR2 from the germline V gene are GTSNPN and SVGIG (reference sequence). The CDR3 sequence is 12 residues long. The junction had 6 bases not matched to a gene; V was cut back by 5 bases and J by 6 bases. This CDR3 reads CAWGTDFHGYTF. In nucleotides, the CDR3 is TGTGCCTGGGGGACAGATTTCCATGGCTACACCTTC.

V is TRBV14 and J is TRBJ2-5, with 9 bases that match TRBD1. Trimming took 0 bases from V and 4 from J; bases not matched to a gene: 6. Germline-derived CDR1 and CDR2 are SGHDN and FVKESK. The CDR3 length is 16 residues. In DNA, the CDR3 is TGTGCCAGCAGCCAAGAATCCGGGACAGGGAGAGAGACCCAGTACTTC. Translated, it gives CASSQESGTGRETQYF.

This chain links TRBV19 with TRBJ1-5; no reliable D call. V gave up 3 bases and J gave up 6 bases, with 9 bases separating them. The CDR3 has 13 amino acids. Germline CDR1 reads LNHDA; CDR2 reads SQIVND (reference sequence). Here the CDR3 DNA reads TGTGCCAGTAGTATGGCCAATGGTCAGCCCCAGCATTTT. It specifies CASSMANGQPQHF. The whole variable domain, remainder taken from reference TRBV19 and TRBJ1-5, is DGGITQSPKYLFRKEGQNVTLSCEQNLNHDAMYWYRQDPGQGLRLIYYSQIVNDFQKGDIAEGYSVSREKKESFPLTVTSAQKNPTAFYLCASSMANGQPQHFGDGTRLSIL.

Turning to this clone: Other nucleotide sequences from this sample produce the same CDR3. The genes are TRBV6-5 and TRBJ2-1; maybe TRBD2 (5 bases). V lost 4 bases, J lost 0 bases, and 13 bases lay in between. CDR3 length: 16 residues. Germline V gene lookup returns CDR1 MNHEY and CDR2 SVGAGI. The CDR3 bases are TGTGCCAGCAGTTCCCCAAGCGGCAGCTCCTACAATGAGCAGTTCTTC. Translating it yields CASSSPSGSSYNEQFF.

The sample holds one count of this clone. The chain recombines TRBV9 with TRBJ2-7; D gene unclear. This CDR3 has 16 residues. Germline V gene lookup returns CDR1 SGDLS and CDR2 YYNGEE. With 0 bases removed from V and 0 bases from J, the gap between germline ends came to 13 bases. The CDR3 DNA is TGTGCCAGCAGCGTAGGAGGCTTATCCAGCTCCTACGAGCAGTACTTC. Amino acids: CASSVGGLSSSYEQYF.

The V call is TRBV20-1, the J call TRBJ2-1; 7 bases match TRBD2. Unmatched junction bases numbered 14, after V lost 3 bases and J lost 6 bases. Germline V gene data show CDR1 as DFQATT and CDR2 as SNEGSKA (reference sequence). This CDR3 is built from 16 residues. Here the CDR3 DNA reads TGCAGTGCTAGTATGATGGGGGGGAATGGGGCCAATGAGCAGTTCTTC. Translated, it gives CSASMMGGNGANEQFF.

This chain links TRBV10-1 with TRBJ1-4; D unresolved. Trimming took off 3 bases at V and 0 bases at J, with 11 bases between the two ends. The CDR3 has 16 residues. Germline CDR1 is WNHNN and CDR2 is SYGVQD (reference sequence). DNA for the CDR3: TGCGCCAGCAGTGACGGGGTTGGTGCAACTAATGAAAAACTGTTTTTT. Protein sequence: CASSDGVGATNEKLFF.

The CDR3 sequence is CASSDVYGYTF. The DNA of the CDR3 is TGTGCCAGCAGTGACGTCTATGGCTACACCTTC. V is TRBV2 and J is TRBJ1-2; D uncertain. V was clipped by 3 bases and J by 4 bases, with 3 bases between them. The CDR3 has 11 amino acids. Germline CDR1 is SNHLY and CDR2 is FYNNEI.

The rearrangement uses TRBV5-1 and TRBJ2-1; D is perhaps TRBD2 (6 bases). The length of the CDR3 is 15 residues. V lost 1 base and J lost 8, with 16 bases in between. Germline-derived CDR1 and CDR2 are SGHRS and YFSETQ. CDR3 DNA: TGCGCCAGCAGCTTGAACACGGGGGAGTTTCATGAGCAGTTCTTC. Amino acid sequence: CASSLNTGEFHEQFF.

V is TRBV28 and J is TRBJ2-5, with 8 bases that match TRBD2. This CDR3 spans 15 amino acids. The junction had 8 bases not matched to a gene; V was cut back by 4 bases and J by 4 bases. Germline CDR1 is MDHEN and CDR2 is SYDVKM. CDR3 coding DNA: TGTGCCAGCAGTTCCCCGGGACTAGGTCGAGAGACCCAGTACTTC. Translated, it gives CASSSPGLGRETQYF.

The chain is built from TRBV5-1 and TRBJ2-2; 7 bases are shared with TRBD2. The CDR3 spans 17 residues. CDR1 and CDR2 (germline): SGHRS, YFSETQ. Trimming at V came to 3 bases and at J to 0 bases, leaving 8 bases not matched to a gene. The CDR3 coding sequence is TGCGCCAGCAGCTCCGGCGGGGGTCATGCGAACACCGGGGAGCTGTTTTTT. Its translation: CASSSGGGHANTGELFF.

This clone has more than one count but fewer than ten. The chain combines TRBV3-1 (or the pseudogene TRBV3-2) with TRBJ1-5; tentative D call: TRBD1 (6 bases). CDR1 is LGHDT, CDR2 YNNKEL, per germline (reference sequence). Trimming removed 0 bases from V and 1 base from J, with 22 bases in between. The CDR3 extends over 20 amino acids. The CDR3 coding sequence is TGTGCCAGCAGCCAAGAAGCCCTCGGGACATATCGAGTCAGCAATCAGCCCCAGCATTTT. Translation gives CASSQEALGTYRVSNQPQHF.

The chain joins TRBV7-3 to TRBJ1-5; 12 bases align to TRBD1. Germline CDR1 is SGHTA and CDR2 is FQGTGA. The CDR3 covers 19 residues. V was pared by 5 bases and J by 2 bases, with 13 bases of the junction left unmatched. Here the CDR3 DNA reads TGTGCCAGCAGCCAGACCGGGACAGGGGGCTCCGTCGGCAATCAGCCCCAGCATTTT. Translated, it gives CASSQTGTGGSVGNQPQHF.

The count of this clone is one. The chain employs TRBV28 and TRBJ2-4; 7 bases match TRBD1. The germline V gene encodes CDR1 MDHEN and CDR2 SYDVKM. The CDR3 runs 14 residues. V was clipped by 7 bases and J by 1 base; unmatched bases: 4. CDR3 amino acids: CASTLQGAKNIQYF. In DNA, the CDR3 is TGTGCCAGCACCCTACAGGGGGCCAAAAACATTCAGTACTTC. Full variable domain (outside the CDR3, taken from reference TRBV28 and TRBJ2-4): DVKVTQSSRYLVKRTGEKVFLECVQDMDHENMFWYRQDPGLGLRLIYFSYDVKMKEKGDIPEGYSVSREKKERFSLILESASTNQTSMYLCASTLQGAKNIQYFGAGTRLSVL.